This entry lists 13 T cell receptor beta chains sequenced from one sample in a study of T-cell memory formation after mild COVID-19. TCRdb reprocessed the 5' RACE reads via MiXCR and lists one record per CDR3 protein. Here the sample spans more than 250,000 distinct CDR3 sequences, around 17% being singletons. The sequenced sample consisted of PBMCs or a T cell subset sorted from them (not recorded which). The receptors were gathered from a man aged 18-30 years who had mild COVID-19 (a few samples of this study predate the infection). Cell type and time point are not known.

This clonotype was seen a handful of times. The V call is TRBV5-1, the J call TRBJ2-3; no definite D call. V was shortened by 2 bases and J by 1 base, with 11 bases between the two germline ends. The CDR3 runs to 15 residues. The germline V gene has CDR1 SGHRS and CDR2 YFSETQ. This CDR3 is CASSFQDPRTDTQYF. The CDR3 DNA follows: TGCGCCAGCAGCTTTCAGGACCCCCGCACAGATACGCAGTATTTT.

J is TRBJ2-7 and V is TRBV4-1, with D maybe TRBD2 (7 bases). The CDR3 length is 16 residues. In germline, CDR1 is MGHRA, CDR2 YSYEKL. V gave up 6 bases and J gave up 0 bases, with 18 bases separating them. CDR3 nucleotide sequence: TGCGCCAGCAGTTTAGGGGGGGAGGGACCCTCCTACGAGCAGTACTTC. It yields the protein CASSLGGEGPSYEQYF.

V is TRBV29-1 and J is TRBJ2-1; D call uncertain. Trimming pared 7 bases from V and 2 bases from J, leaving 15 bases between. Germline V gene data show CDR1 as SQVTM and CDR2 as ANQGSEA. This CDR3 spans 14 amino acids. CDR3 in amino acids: CSALKGPAYNEQFF. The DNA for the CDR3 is TGCAGCGCTCTAAAGGGCCCGGCCTACAATGAGCAGTTCTTC.

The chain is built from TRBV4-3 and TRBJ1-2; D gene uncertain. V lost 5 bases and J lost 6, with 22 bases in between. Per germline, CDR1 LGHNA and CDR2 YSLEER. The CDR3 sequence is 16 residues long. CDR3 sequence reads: CASSTRPNLPSNGYTF. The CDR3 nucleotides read TGCGCCAGCAGCACAAGGCCGAACCTTCCATCCAATGGCTACACCTTC.

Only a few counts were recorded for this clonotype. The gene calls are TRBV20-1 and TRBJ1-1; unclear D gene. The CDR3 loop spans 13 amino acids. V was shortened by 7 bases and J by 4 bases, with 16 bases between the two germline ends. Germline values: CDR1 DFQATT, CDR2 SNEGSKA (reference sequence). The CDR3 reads CSVSSGRGTEAFF. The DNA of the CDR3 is TGCAGTGTTAGCAGCGGTCGGGGCACTGAAGCTTTCTTT.

CDR3 amino acids: CASSYGVYQPQHF. CDR3 DNA: TGTGCCAGCAGTTACGGGGTCTATCAGCCCCAGCATTTT. The chain is built from TRBV6-5 and TRBJ1-5; no reliable D call. The CDR3 is made up of 13 amino acids. Germline V gene sequence: CDR1 MNHEY, CDR2 SVGAGI. Trimming left V 2 bases short and J 5 bases short, with 7 bases between.

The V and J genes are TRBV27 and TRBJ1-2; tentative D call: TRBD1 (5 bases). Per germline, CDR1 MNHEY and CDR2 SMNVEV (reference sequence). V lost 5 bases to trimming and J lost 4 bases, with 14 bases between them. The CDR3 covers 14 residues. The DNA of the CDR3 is TGTGCCAGCAGTCCCTGGGACGGATTCTATGGCTACACCTTC. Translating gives CASSPWDGFYGYTF.

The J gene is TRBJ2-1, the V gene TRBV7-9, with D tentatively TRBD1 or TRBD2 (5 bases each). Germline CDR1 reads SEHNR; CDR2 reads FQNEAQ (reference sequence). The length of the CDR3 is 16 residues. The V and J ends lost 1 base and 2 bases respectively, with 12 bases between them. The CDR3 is CASSLGVPGPYNEQFF. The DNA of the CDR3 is TGTGCCAGCAGCTTAGGAGTTCCGGGACCCTACAATGAGCAGTTCTTC. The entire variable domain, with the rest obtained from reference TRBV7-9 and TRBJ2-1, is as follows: DTGVSQNPRHKITKRGQNVTFRCDPISEHNRLYWYRQTLGQGPEFLTYFQNEAQLEKSRLLSDRFSAERPKGSFSTLEIQRTEQGDSAMYLCASSLGVPGPYNEQFFGPGTRLTVL.

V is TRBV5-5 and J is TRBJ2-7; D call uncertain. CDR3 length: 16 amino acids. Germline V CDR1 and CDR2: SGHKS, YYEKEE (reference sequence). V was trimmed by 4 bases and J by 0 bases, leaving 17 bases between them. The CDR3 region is CASSPFWMGSSYEQYF. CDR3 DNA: TGTGCCAGCAGCCCATTTTGGATGGGAAGCTCCTACGAGCAGTACTTC.

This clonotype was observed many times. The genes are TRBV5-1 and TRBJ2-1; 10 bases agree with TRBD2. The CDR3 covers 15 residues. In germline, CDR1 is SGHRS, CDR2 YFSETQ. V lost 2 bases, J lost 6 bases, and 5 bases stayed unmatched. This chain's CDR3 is CASSLLAGSGNEQFF. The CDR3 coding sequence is TGCGCCAGCAGCTTACTAGCGGGGTCAGGCAATGAGCAGTTCTTC.

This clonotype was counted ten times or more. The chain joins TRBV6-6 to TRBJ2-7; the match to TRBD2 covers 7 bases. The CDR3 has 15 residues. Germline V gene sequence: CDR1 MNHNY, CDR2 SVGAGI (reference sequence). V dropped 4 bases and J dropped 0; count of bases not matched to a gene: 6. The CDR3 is CASSLAGLSSYEQYF. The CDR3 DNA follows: TGTGCCAGCAGTTTAGCGGGTTTGAGCTCCTACGAGCAGTACTTC.

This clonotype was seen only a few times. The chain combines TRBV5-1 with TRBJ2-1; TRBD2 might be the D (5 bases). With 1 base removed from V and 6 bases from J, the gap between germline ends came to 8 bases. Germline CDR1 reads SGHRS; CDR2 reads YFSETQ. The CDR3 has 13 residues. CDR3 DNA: TGCGCCAGCAGCTTGAAACTAGGCAATGAGCAGTTCTTC. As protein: CASSLKLGNEQFF.

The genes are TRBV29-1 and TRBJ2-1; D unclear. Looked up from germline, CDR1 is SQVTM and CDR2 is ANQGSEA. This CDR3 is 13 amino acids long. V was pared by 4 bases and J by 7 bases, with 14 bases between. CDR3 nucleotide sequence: TGCAGCGTTGGTATAGGGATATTAAATGAGCAGTTCTTC. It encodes CSVGIGILNEQFF.